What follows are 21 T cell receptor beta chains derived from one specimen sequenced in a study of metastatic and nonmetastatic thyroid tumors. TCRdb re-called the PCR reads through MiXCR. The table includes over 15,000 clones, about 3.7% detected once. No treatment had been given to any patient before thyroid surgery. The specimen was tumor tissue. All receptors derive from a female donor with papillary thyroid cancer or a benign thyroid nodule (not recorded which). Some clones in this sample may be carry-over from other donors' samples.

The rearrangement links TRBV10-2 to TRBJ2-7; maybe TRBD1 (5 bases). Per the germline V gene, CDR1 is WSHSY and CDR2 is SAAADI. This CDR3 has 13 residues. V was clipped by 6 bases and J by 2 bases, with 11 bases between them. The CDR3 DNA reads TGCGCCAGCAGAGATGACAGTACCTACGAGCAGTACTTC. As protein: CASRDDSTYEQYF.

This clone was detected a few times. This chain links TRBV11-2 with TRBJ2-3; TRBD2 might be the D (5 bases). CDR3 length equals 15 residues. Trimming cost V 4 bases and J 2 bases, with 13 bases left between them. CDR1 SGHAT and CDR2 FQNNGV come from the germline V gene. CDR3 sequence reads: CASSYGLAFTDTQYF. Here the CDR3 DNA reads TGTGCCAGCAGCTATGGACTGGCCTTCACAGATACGCAGTATTTT.

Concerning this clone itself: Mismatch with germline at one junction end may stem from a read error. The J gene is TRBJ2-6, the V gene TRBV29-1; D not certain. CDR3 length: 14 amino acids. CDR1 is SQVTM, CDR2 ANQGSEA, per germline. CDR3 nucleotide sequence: TGCAACGTTGCCGTTTCCTCTGGGGCCAACGTCCTGACTTTC. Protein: CNVAVSSGANVLTF.

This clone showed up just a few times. The CDR3 loop reads CASSYRMGEQYF. The CDR3, as DNA: TGTGCCAGCAGTTACCGCATGGGTGAGCAGTACTTC. The chain joins TRBV6-2 or TRBV6-3 to TRBJ2-7; no clear D gene. This CDR3 has 12 residues. Deletions cut 2 bases from V and 7 bases from J, with 9 bases between. The germline gives CDR1 MNHEY, CDR2 SVGEGT.

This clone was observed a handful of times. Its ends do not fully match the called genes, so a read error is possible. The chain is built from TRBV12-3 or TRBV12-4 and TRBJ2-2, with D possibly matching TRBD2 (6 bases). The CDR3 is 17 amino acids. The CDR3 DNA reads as TGTGCCAGCAGCTTAGACGTGAGGTCCATGGGAGGCGGGGAGCTGTTTTTT. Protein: CASSLDVRSMGGGELFF.

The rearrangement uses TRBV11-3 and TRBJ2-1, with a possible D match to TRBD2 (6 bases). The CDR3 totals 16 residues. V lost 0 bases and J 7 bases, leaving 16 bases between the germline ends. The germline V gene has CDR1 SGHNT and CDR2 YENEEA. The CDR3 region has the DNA TGTGCCAGCAGCTTAGAGTCAGGACGCGCGGGAAATGAGCAGTTCTTC. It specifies CASSLESGRAGNEQFF.

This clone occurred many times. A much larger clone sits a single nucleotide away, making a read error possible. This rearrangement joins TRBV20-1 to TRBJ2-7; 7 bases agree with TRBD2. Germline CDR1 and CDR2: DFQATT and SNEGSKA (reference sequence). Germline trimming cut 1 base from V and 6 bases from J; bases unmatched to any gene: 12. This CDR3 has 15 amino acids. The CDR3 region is CSARGTLVGGIEQYF. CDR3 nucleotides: TGCAGTGCTAGAGGAACACTAGTGGGAGGGATCGAGCAGTACTTC.

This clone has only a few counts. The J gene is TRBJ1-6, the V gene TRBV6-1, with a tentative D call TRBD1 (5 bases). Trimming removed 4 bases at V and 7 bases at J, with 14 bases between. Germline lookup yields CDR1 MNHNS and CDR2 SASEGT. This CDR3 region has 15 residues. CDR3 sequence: CASSAQGRGNSPLHF. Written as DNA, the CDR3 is TGTGCCAGCAGTGCTCAGGGTAGAGGGAATTCACCCCTCCACTTT.

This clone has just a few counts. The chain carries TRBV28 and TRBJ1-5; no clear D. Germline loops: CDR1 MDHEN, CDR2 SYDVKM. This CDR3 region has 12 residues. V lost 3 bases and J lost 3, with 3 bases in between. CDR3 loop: CASSFTNQPQHF. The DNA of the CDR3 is TGTGCCAGCAGTTTTACCAATCAGCCCCAGCATTTT.

CDR3 loop: CASGEPSGGQGYTF. DNA for the CDR3: TGTGCTAGTGGAGAGCCCAGCGGGGGCCAGGGCTACACCTTC. The V gene is TRBV12-5, the J gene TRBJ1-2; possibly TRBD1 for D (6 bases). CDR1 is LGHNT and CDR2 is FRNRAP in the germline V gene. This CDR3 contains 14 residues. Deletions cut 6 bases from V and 8 bases from J, with 19 bases between.

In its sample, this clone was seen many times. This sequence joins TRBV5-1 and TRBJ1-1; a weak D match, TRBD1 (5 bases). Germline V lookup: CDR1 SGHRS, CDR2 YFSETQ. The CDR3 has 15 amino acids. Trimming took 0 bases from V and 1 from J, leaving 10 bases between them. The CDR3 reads CASSLVPGTNTEAFF. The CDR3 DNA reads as TGCGCCAGCAGCTTGGTTCCAGGGACGAACACTGAAGCTTTCTTT.

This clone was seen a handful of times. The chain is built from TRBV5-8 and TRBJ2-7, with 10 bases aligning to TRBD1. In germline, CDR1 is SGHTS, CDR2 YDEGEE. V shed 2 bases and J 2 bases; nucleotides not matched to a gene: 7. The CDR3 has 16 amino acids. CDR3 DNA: TGTGCCAGCAGCTTAGGCCGGACAGGGGGTACCTACGAGCAGTACTTC. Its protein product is CASSLGRTGGTYEQYF.

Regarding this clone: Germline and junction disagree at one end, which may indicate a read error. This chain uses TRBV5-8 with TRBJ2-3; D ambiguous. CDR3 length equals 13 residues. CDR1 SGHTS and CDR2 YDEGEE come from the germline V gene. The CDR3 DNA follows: TGTGCCAGCAGCTTGGCCATCAGTGGTACGCAATATTTT. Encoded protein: CASSLAISGTQYF.

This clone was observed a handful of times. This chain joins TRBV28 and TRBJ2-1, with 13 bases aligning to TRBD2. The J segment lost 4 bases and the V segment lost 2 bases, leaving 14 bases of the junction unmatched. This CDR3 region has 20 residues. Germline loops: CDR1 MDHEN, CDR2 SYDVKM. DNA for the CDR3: TGTGCCAGCAGTTTACTTTTACTAGCGGGAGGGAAAGGGCATTACAATGAGCAGTTCTTC. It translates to CASSLLLLAGGKGHYNEQFF.

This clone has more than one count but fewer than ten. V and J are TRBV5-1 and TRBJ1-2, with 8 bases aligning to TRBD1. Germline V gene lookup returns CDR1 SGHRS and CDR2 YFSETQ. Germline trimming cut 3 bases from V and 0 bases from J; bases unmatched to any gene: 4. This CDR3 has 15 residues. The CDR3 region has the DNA TGCGCCAGCAGCTCAATACAGGGGGCTAACTATGGCTACACCTTC. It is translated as CASSSIQGANYGYTF.

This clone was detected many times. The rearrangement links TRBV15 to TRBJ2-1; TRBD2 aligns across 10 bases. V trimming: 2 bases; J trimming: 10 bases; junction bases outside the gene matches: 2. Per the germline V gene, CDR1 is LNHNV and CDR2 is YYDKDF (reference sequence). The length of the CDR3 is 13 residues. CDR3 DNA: TGTGCCACCAGCAGACTAGCGGGAGAGGAGCAGTTCTTC. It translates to CATSRLAGEEQFF. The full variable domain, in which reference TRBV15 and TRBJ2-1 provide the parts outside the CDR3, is DAMVIQNPRYQVTQFGKPVTLSCSQTLNHNVMYWYQQKSSQAPKLLFHYYDKDFNNEADTPDNFQSRRPNTSFCFLDIRSPGLGDTAMYLCATSRLAGEEQFFGPGTRLTVL.

DNA of the CDR3: TGCAGTGCTAGAGAACCGGGACAGCTTCGCTCTGGAAACACCATATATTTT. Amino acids: CSAREPGQLRSGNTIYF. This chain uses TRBV20-1 with TRBJ1-3; TRBD1 matches 7 bases. After removal of 0 bases from V and 0 bases from J, the junction contained 8 bases not matched to a gene. In germline, CDR1 is DFQATT, CDR2 SNEGSKA (reference sequence). The CDR3 spans 17 residues.

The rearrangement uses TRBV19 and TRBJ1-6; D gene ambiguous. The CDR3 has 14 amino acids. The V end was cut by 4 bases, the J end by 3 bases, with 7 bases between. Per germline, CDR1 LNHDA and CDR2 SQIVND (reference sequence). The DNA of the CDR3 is TGTGCCAGTAGTACCGGGAGCTATAATTCACCCCTCCACTTT. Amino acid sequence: CASSTGSYNSPLHF.

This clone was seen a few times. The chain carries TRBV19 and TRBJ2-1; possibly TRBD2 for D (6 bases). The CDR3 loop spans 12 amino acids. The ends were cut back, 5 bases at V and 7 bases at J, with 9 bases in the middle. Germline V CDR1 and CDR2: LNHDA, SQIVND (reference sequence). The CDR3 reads CASSAGRNEQFF. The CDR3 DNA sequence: TGTGCCAGTAGTGCGGGAAGAAATGAGCAGTTCTTC.

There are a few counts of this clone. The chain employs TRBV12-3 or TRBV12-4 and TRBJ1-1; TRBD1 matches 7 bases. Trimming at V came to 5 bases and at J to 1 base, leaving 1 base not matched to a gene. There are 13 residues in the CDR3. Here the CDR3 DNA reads TGTGCCAGCAGTCGACAGGGGAACACTGAAGCTTTCTTT. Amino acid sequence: CASSRQGNTEAFF.

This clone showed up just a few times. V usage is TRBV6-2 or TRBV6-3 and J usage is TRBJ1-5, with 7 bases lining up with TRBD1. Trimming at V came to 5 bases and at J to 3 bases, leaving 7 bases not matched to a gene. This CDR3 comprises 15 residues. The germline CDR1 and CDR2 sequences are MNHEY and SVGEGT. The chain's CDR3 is CASSLEGAVNQPQHF. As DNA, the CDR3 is TGTGCCAGCAGTCTGGAGGGGGCCGTCAATCAGCCCCAGCATTTT.